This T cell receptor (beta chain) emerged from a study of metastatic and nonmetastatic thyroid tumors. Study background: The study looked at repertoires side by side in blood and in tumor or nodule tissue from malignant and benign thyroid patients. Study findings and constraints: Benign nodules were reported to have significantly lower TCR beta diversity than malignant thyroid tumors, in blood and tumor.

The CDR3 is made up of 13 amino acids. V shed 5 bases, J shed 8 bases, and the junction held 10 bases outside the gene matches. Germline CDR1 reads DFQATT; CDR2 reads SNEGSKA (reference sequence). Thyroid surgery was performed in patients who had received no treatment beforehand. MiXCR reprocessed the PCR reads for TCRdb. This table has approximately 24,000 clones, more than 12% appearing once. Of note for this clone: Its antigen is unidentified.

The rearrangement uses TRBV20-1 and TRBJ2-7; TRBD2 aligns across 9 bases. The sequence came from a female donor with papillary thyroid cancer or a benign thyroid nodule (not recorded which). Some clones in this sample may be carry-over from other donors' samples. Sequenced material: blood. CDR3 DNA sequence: TGCAGTGCTCCCCCGGCGGGAGGGTCCCAGCAGTACTTC. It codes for CSAPPAGGSQQYF.